This TCR beta chain derives from a study of T cells in women clearing cervical HPV infection. Notes on the study in general: It is unknown whether associations predate infection; no effector/memory or HPV-specific sorting. Richness plus V gene abundances separated cases from controls with AUC roughly 0.88.

V trimming: 8 bases; J trimming: 6 bases; junction bases outside the gene matches: 9. This CDR3 region has 14 residues. From germline, CDR1 is SNHLY and CDR2 FYNNEI. TCR beta CDR3 amplified by multiplex PCR from approximately 1,100 ng genomic DNA. Data came from immunoSEQ multiplex PCR; TCRdb stores just in-frame clones and leaves some out. The sample's table shows some 37,000 clones. Comments on this clone: Its antigen remains unidentified. The read halts 3 residues ahead of the CDR3 end, with the missing end drawn from the germline J gene.

This chain uses TRBV2 with TRBJ1-5; 8 nucleotides match TRBD1. Sequenced: blood buffy coat. This TCR was sampled from a woman between 18 and 75 years old with a cervical HPV16 infection that either progressed to CIN3+ or cleared (not recorded which). CDR3 sequence: CASGRQGRGQPQHF. The part of the CDR3 DNA that was read is TGTGCCAGCGGTAGACAGGGGCGCGGTCAGCCC.